A single sample gave rise to the 22 T cell receptor beta chains below, sequenced in a study of T cell responses to AZD1222 COVID-19 vaccine (dated by TCRdb to about 2021). Library preparation used the immunoSEQ multiplex PCR assay. The table comes from immuneACCESS by way of TCRdb, which keeps in-frame sequences with V and J called. Part of the clones is missing from these tables; in studies checked, under half for an unresolved V gene and the rest for unknown reasons. For this sample the table gives roughly 200,000 clones, of which approximately 94% were detected only once. The ten largest clonotypes hold around 1.8% of the sample. The time point label for this specimen denotes: about 28 days (+/-7) after the second vaccine dose. In light of the paper, this sample's treatment or condition label describes: meningococcal conjugate vaccine given as trial control. The specimen was peripheral blood, collected 28 days after the second dose of the MenACWY control vaccine. These TCRs come from an adult who received the MenACWY meningococcal vaccine as a control.

The chain carries TRBV7-9 and TRBJ1-2; no definite D call. Germline lookup yields CDR1 SEHNR and CDR2 FQNEAQ (reference sequence). V was shortened by 1 base and J by 8 bases, with 5 bases between the two germline ends. CDR3 length: 11 amino acids. The CDR3 reads CASSLDRGYTF. CDR3 bases: TGTGCCAGCAGCTTAGATAGGGGCTACACCTTC.

This chain uses TRBV7-9 with TRBJ1-5; the D gene is possibly TRBD1 (5 bases). The V gene's germline CDR1 is SEHNR and CDR2 FQNEAQ (reference sequence). Trimming removed 5 bases from V and 4 bases from J, with 15 bases in between. The CDR3 length is 15 residues. CDR3 protein: CASSPPGVGNQPQHF. CDR3 DNA: TGTGCCAGCAGCCCCCCGGGGGTTGGGAATCAGCCCCAGCATTTT.

This clone was seen a single time. The chain is built from TRBV12-3 or TRBV12-4 and TRBJ2-7; 7 bases are shared with TRBD1. This CDR3 is 13 amino acids long. Germline trimming cut 4 bases from V and 7 bases from J; bases unmatched to any gene: 7. CDR3 sequence (DNA): TGTGCCAGCAGTTACGTACAGGGGAATGAGCAGTACTTC. Encoded protein: CASSYVQGNEQYF.

The chain has TRBV3-1 (or the pseudogene TRBV3-2) and TRBJ2-1; 8 nucleotides line up with TRBD2. Germline V lookup: CDR1 LGHDT, CDR2 YNNKEL (reference sequence). Trimming removed 0 bases from V and 4 bases from J; junction bases left unmatched: 11. This CDR3 spans 18 amino acids. CDR3 sequence reads: CASSQEWISGRSYNEQFF. The CDR3 nucleotides read TGTGCCAGCAGCCAAGAGTGGATAAGCGGGAGATCATACAATGAGCAGTTCTTC.

The chain uses TRBV5-5 and TRBJ2-7, with 8 nucleotides matching TRBD1. The CDR3 spans 14 residues. With V trimmed by 0 bases and J by 3 bases, 2 bases remained unmatched. Germline CDR1 reads SGHKS; CDR2 reads YYEKEE (reference sequence). The chain's CDR3 is CASSLVQGVYEQYF. CDR3 in DNA: TGTGCCAGCAGCTTGGTACAGGGGGTCTACGAGCAGTACTTC. Together with reference TRBV5-5 and TRBJ2-7, the CDR3 gives the full variable domain: DAGVTQSPTHLIKTRGQQVTLRCSPISGHKSVSWYQQVLGQGPQFIFQYYEKEERGRGNFPDRFSARQFPNYSSELNVNALLLGDSALYLCASSLVQGVYEQYFGPGTRLTVT.

V is TRBV11-2 and J is TRBJ2-1; 8 bases are a match to TRBD1. Germline values: CDR1 SGHAT, CDR2 FQNNGV. The J segment lost 2 bases and the V segment lost 1 base, leaving 4 bases of the junction unmatched. The CDR3 totals 16 residues. The CDR3 region is CASSLVGRGPYNEQFF. CDR3 DNA sequence: TGTGCCAGCAGCTTAGTTGGCAGGGGGCCCTACAATGAGCAGTTCTTC.

The rearrangement uses TRBV4-3 and TRBJ1-2; D is ambiguous. V dropped 1 base and J dropped 4 bases, with 13 bases sitting between them. Germline V CDR1 and CDR2: LGHNA, YSLEER. The CDR3 totals 15 residues. CDR3 DNA: TGCGCCAGCAGCCAAGGATTAGCAGAGGGCTATGGCTACACCTTC. Translated: CASSQGLAEGYGYTF.

The chain combines TRBV28 with TRBJ1-5; 7 bases map to TRBD1. From germline, CDR1 is MDHEN and CDR2 SYDVKM. Trimming cost V 7 bases and J 5 bases; bases outside gene matches: 11. The CDR3 covers 15 residues. In nucleotides, the CDR3 is TGTGCCAGCACCCCCGGAGGACAGGCCCATCAGCCCCAGCATTTT. Its translation: CASTPGGQAHQPQHF.

Of note for this clone: The junction departs from the called germline gene at one end, perhaps through a read error. This chain uses TRBV28 with TRBJ1-2, with a tentative D call TRBD1 (5 bases). The CDR3 contains 12 residues. Looked up from germline, CDR1 is MDHEN and CDR2 is SYDVKM. The CDR3 sequence: CASSPPGGTGPF. The CDR3 DNA sequence: TGTGCCAGCAGTCCCCCGGGGGGGACGGGGCCCTTC.

This sequence joins TRBV14 and TRBJ2-4, with no clear D. Per the germline V gene, CDR1 is SGHDN and CDR2 is FVKESK. Trimming left V 5 bases short and J 8 bases short, with 16 bases between. The CDR3 has 14 amino acids. The CDR3 region has the DNA TGTGCCAGCAGCAGCCGGGCGCTCGGAGACATTCAGTACTTC. This gives the protein CASSSRALGDIQYF. The variable domain in full, with the rest retrieved from reference TRBV14 and TRBJ2-4, is EAGVTQFPSHSVIEKGQTVTLRCDPISGHDNLYWYRRVMGKEIKFLLHFVKESKQDESGMPNNRFLAERTGGTYSTLKVQPAELEDSGVYFCASSSRALGDIQYFGAGTRLSVL.

The J gene is TRBJ1-2, the V gene TRBV9; TRBD1 aligns across 9 bases. Germline V lookup: CDR1 SGDLS, CDR2 YYNGEE. The CDR3 has 15 amino acids. The trim removed 1 base at V and 6 bases at J, leaving 7 bases unmatched. The CDR3 DNA is TGTGCCAGCAGCGTATCCGGTCGGACAGGGGATGGCTACACCTTC. This sequence encodes CASSVSGRTGDGYTF.

CDR3 region: CASSDPGVGGRNTIYF. CDR3 coding DNA: TGTGCCAGCAGCGACCCGGGGGTAGGGGGGAGAAACACCATATATTTT. V usage is TRBV9 and J usage is TRBJ1-3, with D possibly matching TRBD1 (6 bases). There are 16 residues in the CDR3. V lost 3 bases to trimming and J lost 5 bases, with 18 bases between them. CDR1 and CDR2 (germline): SGDLS, YYNGEE. The full variable domain, its missing parts supplied by reference TRBV9 and TRBJ1-3, is DSGVTQTPKHLITATGQRVTLRCSPRSGDLSVYWYQQSLDQGLQFLIQYYNGEERAKGNILERFSAQQFPDLHSELNLSSLELGDSALYFCASSDPGVGGRNTIYFGEGSWLTVV.

The CDR3 DNA reads as TGTGCCAGCAGCCAAGGGACTAGCGTCACAGATACGCAGTATTTT. Encoded protein: CASSQGTSVTDTQYF. The rearrangement uses TRBV4-2 and TRBJ2-3, with 9 bases lining up with TRBD2. CDR1 is LGHNA, CDR2 YNFKEQ, per germline. This CDR3 spans 15 amino acids. Trimming took 1 base from V and 2 from J; bases not matched to a gene: 1.

This chain uses TRBV5-1 with TRBJ2-7, with TRBD1 identical over 9 bases. The germline gives CDR1 SGHRS, CDR2 YFSETQ. V shed 5 bases, J shed 5 bases, and the junction held 5 bases outside the gene matches. The CDR3 contains 13 residues. The DNA of the CDR3 is TGCGCCAGCAGACCGGGACAGGGCGACGAGCAGTACTTC. It translates to CASRPGQGDEQYF.

This chain uses TRBV28 with TRBJ2-7, with 10 bases aligning to TRBD1. The CDR3 covers 14 residues. V dropped 4 bases and J dropped 5; count of bases not matched to a gene: 5. The V gene's germline CDR1 is MDHEN and CDR2 SYDVKM. CDR3 loop: CASSYPGQGNEQYF. The DNA for the CDR3 is TGTGCCAGCAGTTACCCGGGACAGGGGAACGAGCAGTACTTC. Variable domain in full (rest from reference TRBV28 and TRBJ2-7): DVKVTQSSRYLVKRTGEKVFLECVQDMDHENMFWYRQDPGLGLRLIYFSYDVKMKEKGDIPEGYSVSREKKERFSLILESASTNQTSMYLCASSYPGQGNEQYFGPGTRLTVT.

V and J are TRBV7-3 and TRBJ2-3; 7 bases are a match to TRBD2. The V segment lost 1 base and the J segment 0 bases; nucleotides outside the gene matches: 7. Germline lookup yields CDR1 SGHTA and CDR2 FQGTGA. The CDR3 runs to 17 residues. CDR3 amino acids: CASSLMGLAESTDTQYF. CDR3 sequence (DNA): TGTGCCAGCAGCTTAATGGGCCTAGCGGAGAGCACAGATACGCAGTATTTT.

This clone is a singleton in its sample. The chain uses TRBV19 and TRBJ1-2, with 7 bases that match TRBD1. Germline lookup yields CDR1 LNHDA and CDR2 SQIVND (reference sequence). This CDR3 is built from 17 residues. Trimming cost V 4 bases and J 0 bases; bases outside gene matches: 11. CDR3 sequence: CASSTPGRGPANYGYTF. CDR3 DNA sequence: TGTGCCAGTAGTACCCCGGGGAGGGGGCCTGCTAACTATGGCTACACCTTC.

The chain has TRBV3-1 (or the pseudogene TRBV3-2) and TRBJ1-3; no clear D gene. Trimming removed 1 base from V and 4 bases from J, with 17 bases in between. Germline assignment: CDR1 LGHDT and CDR2 YNNKEL (reference sequence). This CDR3 has 17 amino acids. CDR3 amino acids: CASSQVSSLLSGNTIYF. Here the CDR3 DNA reads TGTGCCAGCAGCCAAGTCTCCAGCCTACTGAGCGGAAACACCATATATTTT.

This chain uses TRBV5-8 with TRBJ1-1, with a possible D match to TRBD1 (5 bases). V was cut by 4 bases and J by 1 base, with 14 bases left in between. The CDR3 has 15 amino acids. CDR1 is SGHTS, CDR2 YDEGEE, per germline. The CDR3 DNA sequence: TGTGCCAGCAGCCGAACAGGCTCCCGGAACACTGAAGCTTTCTTT. It is translated as CASSRTGSRNTEAFF.

V is TRBV6-1 and J is TRBJ2-1; tentatively, D is TRBD1 (5 bases). The CDR3 has 16 amino acids. V dropped 1 base and J dropped 5 bases, with 15 bases sitting between them. Germline CDR1 and CDR2: MNHNS and SASEGT. CDR3 amino acids: CASSEDPRVPNNEQFF. The CDR3 nucleotides read TGTGCCAGCAGTGAAGACCCCAGGGTACCTAACAATGAGCAGTTCTTC.

The chain combines TRBV19 with TRBJ2-1; 7 nucleotides align to TRBD2. The CDR3 runs to 14 residues. Trimming took 5 bases from V and 6 from J; bases not matched to a gene: 7. Germline V gives CDR1 LNHDA, CDR2 SQIVND (reference sequence). In DNA form, the CDR3 reads TGTGCCAGTAGTGCCCTCCTAGCGGCCAATGAGCAGTTCTTC. It yields the protein CASSALLAANEQFF.

The V gene is TRBV13, the J gene TRBJ2-7; 8 bases are shared with TRBD1. V lost 1 base and J lost 1; bases outside the gene matches: 3. The V gene's germline CDR1 is PRHDT and CDR2 FYEKMQ (reference sequence). The CDR3 extends over 15 amino acids. The CDR3 reads CASSLARGLSYEQYF. As DNA, the CDR3 is TGTGCCAGCAGCTTAGCCAGGGGGCTATCCTACGAGCAGTACTTC.